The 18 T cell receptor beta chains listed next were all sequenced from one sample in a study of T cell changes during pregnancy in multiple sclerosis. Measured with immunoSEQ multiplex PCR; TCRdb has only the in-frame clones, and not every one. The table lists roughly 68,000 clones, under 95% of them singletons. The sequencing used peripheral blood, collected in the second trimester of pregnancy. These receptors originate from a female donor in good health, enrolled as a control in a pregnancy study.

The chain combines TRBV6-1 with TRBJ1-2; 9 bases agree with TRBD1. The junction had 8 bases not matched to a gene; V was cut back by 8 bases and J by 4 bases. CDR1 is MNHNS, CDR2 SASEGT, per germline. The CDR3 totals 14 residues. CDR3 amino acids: CASYKGDRAYGYTF. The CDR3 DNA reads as TGTGCCAGCTACAAAGGGGACAGGGCCTATGGCTACACCTTC.

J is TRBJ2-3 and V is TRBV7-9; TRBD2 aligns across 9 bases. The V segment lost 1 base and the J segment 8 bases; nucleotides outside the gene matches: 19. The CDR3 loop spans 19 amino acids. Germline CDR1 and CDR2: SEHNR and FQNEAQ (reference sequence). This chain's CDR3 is CASSLVHLAGGGVGGTQYF. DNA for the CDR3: TGTGCCAGCAGCTTAGTTCACTTGGCGGGAGGGGGGGTTGGAGGTACGCAGTATTTT.

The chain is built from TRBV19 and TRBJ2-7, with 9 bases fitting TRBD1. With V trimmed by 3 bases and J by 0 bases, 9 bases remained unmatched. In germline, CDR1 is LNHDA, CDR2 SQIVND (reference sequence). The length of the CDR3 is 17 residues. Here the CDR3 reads CASSIGGTGRASYEQYF. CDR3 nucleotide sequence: TGTGCCAGTAGTATTGGAGGGACAGGGAGGGCCTCCTACGAGCAGTACTTC.

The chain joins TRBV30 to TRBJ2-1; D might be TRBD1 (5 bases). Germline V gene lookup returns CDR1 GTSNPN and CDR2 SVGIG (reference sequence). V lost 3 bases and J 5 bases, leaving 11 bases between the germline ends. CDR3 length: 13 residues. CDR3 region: CAWRGRNHNEQFF. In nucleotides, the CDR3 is TGTGCCTGGAGGGGGCGGAATCACAATGAGCAGTTCTTC.

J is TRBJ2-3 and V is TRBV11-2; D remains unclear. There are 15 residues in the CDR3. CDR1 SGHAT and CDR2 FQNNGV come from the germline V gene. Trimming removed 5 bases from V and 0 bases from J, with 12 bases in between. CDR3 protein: CASSPPQRSTDTQYF. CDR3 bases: TGTGCCAGCAGCCCTCCTCAACGGAGCACAGATACGCAGTATTTT.

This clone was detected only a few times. CDR3 sequence reads: CARSFQGRRNTEAFF. For the CDR3, the DNA is TGTGCCAGAAGCTTTCAGGGGCGACGGAACACTGAAGCTTTCTTT. The chain combines TRBV5-3 with TRBJ1-1, with D possibly being TRBD1 (6 bases). TRBV5-3 has ORF status, its function being uncertain. This CDR3 spans 15 amino acids. V was trimmed by 2 bases and J by 1 base, leaving 12 bases between them.

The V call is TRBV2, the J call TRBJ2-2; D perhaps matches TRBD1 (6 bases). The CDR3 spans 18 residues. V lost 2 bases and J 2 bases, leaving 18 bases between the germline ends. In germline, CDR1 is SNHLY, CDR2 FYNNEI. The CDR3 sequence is CASSESTGPAPNTGELFF. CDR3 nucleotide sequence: TGTGCCAGCAGTGAAAGTACAGGGCCCGCGCCCAACACCGGGGAGCTGTTTTTT.

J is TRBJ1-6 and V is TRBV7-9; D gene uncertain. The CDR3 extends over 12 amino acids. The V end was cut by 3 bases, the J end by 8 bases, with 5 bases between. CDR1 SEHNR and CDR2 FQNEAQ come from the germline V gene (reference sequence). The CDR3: CASSLQDSPLHF. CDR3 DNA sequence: TGTGCCAGCAGCTTGCAGGATTCACCCCTCCACTTT.

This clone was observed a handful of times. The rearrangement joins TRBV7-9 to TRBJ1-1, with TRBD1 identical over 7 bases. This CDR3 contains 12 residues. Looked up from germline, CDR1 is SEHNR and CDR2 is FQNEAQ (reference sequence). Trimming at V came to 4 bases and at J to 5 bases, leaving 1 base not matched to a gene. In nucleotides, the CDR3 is TGTGCCAGCAGCTCGGGACAGACTGAAGCTTTCTTT. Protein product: CASSSGQTEAFF.

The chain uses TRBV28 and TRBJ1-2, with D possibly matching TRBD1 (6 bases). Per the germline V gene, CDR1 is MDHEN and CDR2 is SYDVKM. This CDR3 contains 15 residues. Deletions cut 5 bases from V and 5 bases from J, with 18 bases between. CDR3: CASSPTGIEGYGYTF. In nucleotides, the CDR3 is TGTGCCAGCAGTCCTACAGGGATTGAGGGTTATGGCTACACCTTC.

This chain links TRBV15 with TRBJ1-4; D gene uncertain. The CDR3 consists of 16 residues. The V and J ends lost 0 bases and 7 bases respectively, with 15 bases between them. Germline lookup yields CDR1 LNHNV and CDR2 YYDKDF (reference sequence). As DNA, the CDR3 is TGTGCCACCAGCAGAGATCTGGGAGGGCTCCGTGAAAAACTGTTTTTT. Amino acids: CATSRDLGGLREKLFF. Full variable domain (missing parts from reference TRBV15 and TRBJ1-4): DAMVIQNPRYQVTQFGKPVTLSCSQTLNHNVMYWYQQKSSQAPKLLFHYYDKDFNNEADTPDNFQSRRPNTSFCFLDIRSPGLGDTAMYLCATSRDLGGLREKLFFGSGTQLSVL.

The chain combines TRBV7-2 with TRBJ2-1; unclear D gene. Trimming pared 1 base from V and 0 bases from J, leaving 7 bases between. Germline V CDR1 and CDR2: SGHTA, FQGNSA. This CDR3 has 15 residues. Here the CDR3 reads CASSLGPLSYNEQFF. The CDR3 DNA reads TGTGCCAGCAGCTTAGGGCCCCTCTCCTACAATGAGCAGTTCTTC.

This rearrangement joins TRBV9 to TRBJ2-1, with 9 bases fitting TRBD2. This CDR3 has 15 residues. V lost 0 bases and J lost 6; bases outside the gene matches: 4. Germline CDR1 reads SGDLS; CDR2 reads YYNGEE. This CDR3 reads CASSVGTSALNEQFF. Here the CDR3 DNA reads TGTGCCAGCAGCGTAGGGACTAGCGCCCTCAATGAGCAGTTCTTC.

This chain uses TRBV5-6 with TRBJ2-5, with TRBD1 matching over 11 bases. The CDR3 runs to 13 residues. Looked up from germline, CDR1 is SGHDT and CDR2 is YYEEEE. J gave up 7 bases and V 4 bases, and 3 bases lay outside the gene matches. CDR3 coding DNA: TGTGCCAGCAGCACTGGGACAGGGGGGACCCAGTACTTC. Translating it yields CASSTGTGGTQYF.

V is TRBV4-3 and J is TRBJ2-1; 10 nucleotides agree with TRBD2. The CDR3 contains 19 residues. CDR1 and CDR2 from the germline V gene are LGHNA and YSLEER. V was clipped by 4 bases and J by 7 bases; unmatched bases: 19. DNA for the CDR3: TGCGCCAGCAGCCCAAATCCCCCGCCGGGTAGCGGGAGGCCAAATGAGCAGTTCTTC. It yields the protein CASSPNPPPGSGRPNEQFF.

CDR3 nucleotide sequence: TGTGCCAGCAGCCCCGTACCCCTCACAGGGCTAGAGGGCTACACCTTC. This codes for CASSPVPLTGLEGYTF. The rearrangement uses TRBV9 and TRBJ1-2; TRBD1 is a possible D gene (6 bases). This CDR3 spans 16 amino acids. Trimming left V 4 bases short and J 8 bases short, with 24 bases between. CDR1 is SGDLS and CDR2 is YYNGEE in the germline V gene.

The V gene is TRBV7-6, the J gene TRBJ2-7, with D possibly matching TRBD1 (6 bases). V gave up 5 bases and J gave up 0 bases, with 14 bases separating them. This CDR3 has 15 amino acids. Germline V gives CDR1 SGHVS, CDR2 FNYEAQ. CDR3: CASSGRPQGSYEQYF. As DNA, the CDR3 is TGTGCCAGCAGCGGCCGACCACAGGGCTCCTACGAGCAGTACTTC. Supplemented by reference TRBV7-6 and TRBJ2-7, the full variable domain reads GAGVSQSPRYKVTKRGQDVALRCDPISGHVSLYWYRQALGQGPEFLTYFNYEAQQDKSGLPNDRFSAERPEGSISTLTIQRTEQRDSAMYRCASSGRPQGSYEQYFGPGTRLTVT.

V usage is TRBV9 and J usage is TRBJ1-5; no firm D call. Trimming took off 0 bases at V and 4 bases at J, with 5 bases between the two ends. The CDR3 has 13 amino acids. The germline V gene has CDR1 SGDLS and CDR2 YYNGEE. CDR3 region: CASSVDINQPQHF. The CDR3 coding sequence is TGTGCCAGCAGCGTAGATATAAATCAGCCCCAGCATTTT.